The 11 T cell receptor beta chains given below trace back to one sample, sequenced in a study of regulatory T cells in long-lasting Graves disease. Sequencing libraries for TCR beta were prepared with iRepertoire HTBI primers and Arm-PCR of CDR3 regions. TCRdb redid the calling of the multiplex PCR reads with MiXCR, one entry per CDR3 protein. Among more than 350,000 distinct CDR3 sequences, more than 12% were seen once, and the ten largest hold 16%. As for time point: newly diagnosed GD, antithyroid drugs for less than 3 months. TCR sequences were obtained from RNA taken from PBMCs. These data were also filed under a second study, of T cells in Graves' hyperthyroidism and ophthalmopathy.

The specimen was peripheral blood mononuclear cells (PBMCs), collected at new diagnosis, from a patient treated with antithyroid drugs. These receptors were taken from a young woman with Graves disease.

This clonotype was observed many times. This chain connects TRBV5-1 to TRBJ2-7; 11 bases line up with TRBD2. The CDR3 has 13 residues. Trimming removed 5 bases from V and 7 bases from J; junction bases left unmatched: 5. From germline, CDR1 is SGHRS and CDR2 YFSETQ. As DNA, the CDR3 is TGCGCCAGCAGGCCTAGCGGGGGGCAGGAGCAGTACTTC. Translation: CASRPSGGQEQYF.

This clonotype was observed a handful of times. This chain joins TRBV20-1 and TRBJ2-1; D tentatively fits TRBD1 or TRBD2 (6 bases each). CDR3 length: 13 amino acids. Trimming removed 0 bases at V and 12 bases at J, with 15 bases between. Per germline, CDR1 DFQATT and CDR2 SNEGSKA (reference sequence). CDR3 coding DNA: TGCAGTGCTAGAGATGGGGGGACAACTACGCAGTTCTTC. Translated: CSARDGGTTTQFF.

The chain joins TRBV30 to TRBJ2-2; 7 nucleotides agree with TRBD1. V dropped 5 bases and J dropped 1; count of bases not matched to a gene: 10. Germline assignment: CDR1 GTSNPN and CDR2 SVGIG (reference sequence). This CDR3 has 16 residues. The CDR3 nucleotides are TGTGCCTGGGAAATCAGGGGGAGACAGAACACCGGGGAGCTGTTTTTT. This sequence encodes CAWEIRGRQNTGELFF. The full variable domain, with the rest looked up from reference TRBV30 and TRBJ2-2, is SQTIHQWPATLVQPVGSPLSLECTVEGTSNPNLYWYRQAAGRGLQLLFYSVGIGQISSEVPQNLSASRPQDRQFILSSKKLLLSDSGFYLCAWEIRGRQNTGELFFGEGSRLTVL.

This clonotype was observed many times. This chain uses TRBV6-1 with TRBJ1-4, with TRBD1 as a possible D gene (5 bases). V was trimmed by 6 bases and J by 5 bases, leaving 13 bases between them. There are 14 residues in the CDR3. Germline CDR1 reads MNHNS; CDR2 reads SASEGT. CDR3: CASSVVGANEKLFF. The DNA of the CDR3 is TGTGCCAGCAGCGTTGTCGGGGCAAATGAAAAACTGTTTTTT.

CDR3 coding DNA: TGTGCCAGCAGCCAAGGAGAACCTGAAGCTTTCTTT. This gives the protein CASSQGEPEAFF. The gene calls are TRBV4-2 and TRBJ1-1; D is undetermined. The V gene lost 1 base and the J gene lost 6 bases, with 6 bases spanning the gap. The V gene's germline CDR1 is LGHNA and CDR2 YNFKEQ. There are 12 residues in the CDR3.

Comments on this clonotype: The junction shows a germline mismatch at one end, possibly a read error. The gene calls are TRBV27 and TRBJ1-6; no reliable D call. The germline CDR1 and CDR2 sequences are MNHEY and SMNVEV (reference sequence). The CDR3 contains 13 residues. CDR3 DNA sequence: TGTGCCAGCAGTCGGACTGAGAATTCACTCCTCCACTTT. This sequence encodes CASSRTENSLLHF.

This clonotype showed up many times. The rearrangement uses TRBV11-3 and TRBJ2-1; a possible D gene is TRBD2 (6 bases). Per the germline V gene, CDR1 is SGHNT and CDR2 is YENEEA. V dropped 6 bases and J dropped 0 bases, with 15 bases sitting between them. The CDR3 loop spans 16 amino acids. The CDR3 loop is CASRPLAANSYNEQFF. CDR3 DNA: TGTGCCAGCAGACCACTAGCCGCGAACTCCTACAATGAGCAGTTCTTC.

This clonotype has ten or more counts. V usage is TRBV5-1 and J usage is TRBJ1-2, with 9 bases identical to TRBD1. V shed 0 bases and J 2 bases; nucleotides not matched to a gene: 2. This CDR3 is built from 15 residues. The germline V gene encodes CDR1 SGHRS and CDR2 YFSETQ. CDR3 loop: CASSLEGTGNYGYTF. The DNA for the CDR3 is TGCGCCAGCAGCTTGGAGGGGACAGGGAACTATGGCTACACCTTC.

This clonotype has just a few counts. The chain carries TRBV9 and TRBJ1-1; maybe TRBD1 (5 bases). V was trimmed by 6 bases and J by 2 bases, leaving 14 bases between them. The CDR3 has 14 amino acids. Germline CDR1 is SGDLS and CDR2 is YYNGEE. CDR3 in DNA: TGTGCCAGCACCCCTACAGGACTTAACACTGAAGCTTTCTTT. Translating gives CASTPTGLNTEAFF.

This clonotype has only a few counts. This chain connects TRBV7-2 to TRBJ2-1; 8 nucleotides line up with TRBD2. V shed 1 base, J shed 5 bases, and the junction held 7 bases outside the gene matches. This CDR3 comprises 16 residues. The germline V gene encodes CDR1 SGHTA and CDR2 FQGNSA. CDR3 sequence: CASSLVRTSGNNEQFF. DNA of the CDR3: TGTGCCAGCAGCTTAGTGAGAACTAGCGGAAACAATGAGCAGTTCTTC.

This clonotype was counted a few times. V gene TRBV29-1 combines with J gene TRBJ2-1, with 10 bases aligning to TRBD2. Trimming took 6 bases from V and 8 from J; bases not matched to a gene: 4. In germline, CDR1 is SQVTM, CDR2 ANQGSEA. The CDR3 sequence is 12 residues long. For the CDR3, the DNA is TGCAGCGTGAAGACTAGCGGGTATGAGCAGTTCTTC. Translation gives CSVKTSGYEQFF.